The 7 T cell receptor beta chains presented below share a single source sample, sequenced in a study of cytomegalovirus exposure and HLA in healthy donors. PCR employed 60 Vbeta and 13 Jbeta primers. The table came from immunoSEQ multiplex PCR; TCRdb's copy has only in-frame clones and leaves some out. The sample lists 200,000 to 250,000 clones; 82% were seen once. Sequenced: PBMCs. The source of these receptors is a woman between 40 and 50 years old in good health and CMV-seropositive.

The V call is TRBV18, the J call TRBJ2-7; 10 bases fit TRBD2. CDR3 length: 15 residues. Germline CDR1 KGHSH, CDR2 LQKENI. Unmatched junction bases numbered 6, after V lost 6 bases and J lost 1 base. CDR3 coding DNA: TGTGCCAGCTCTCCAAGCGGGAGGGCGTCCTACGAGCAGTACTTC. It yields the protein CASSPSGRASYEQYF. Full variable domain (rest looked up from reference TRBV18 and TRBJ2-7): NAGVMQNPRHLVRRRGQEARLRCSPMKGHSHVYWYRQLPEEGLKFMVYLQKENIIDESGMPKERFSAEFPKEGPSILRIQQVVRGDSAAYFCASSPSGRASYEQYFGPGTRLTVT.

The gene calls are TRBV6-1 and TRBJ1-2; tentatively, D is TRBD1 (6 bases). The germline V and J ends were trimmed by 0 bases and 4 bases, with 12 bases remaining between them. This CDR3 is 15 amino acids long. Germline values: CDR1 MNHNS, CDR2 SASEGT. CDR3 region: CASSEAGQGLYGYTF. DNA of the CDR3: TGTGCCAGCAGTGAAGCTGGGCAGGGGCTCTATGGCTACACCTTC.

The CDR3 region has the DNA TGTGCCAGCAGCTCCCATAGCGGGGGGGCCGGGGAGCTGTTTTTT. Protein product: CASSSHSGGAGELFF. V and J are TRBV7-9 and TRBJ2-2; 11 positions match TRBD2. Germline CDR1 is SEHNR and CDR2 is FQNEAQ (reference sequence). The junction had 4 bases not matched to a gene; V was cut back by 4 bases and J by 6 bases. There are 15 residues in the CDR3.

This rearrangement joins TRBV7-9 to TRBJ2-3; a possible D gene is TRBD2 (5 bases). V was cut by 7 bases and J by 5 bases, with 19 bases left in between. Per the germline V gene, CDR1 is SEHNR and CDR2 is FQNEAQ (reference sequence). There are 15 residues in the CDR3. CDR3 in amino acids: CASTGTEPAKDTQYF. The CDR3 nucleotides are TGTGCCAGCACGGGAACGGAGCCCGCGAAAGATACGCAGTATTTT.

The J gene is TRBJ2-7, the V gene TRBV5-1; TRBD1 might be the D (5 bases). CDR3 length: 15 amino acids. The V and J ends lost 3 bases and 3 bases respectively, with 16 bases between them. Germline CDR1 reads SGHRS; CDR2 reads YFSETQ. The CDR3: CASSSPSGANYEQYF. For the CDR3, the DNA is TGCGCCAGCAGCTCCCCCAGTGGGGCTAACTACGAGCAGTACTTC. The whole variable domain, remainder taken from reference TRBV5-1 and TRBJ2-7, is KAGVTQTPRYLIKTRGQQVTLSCSPISGHRSVSWYQQTPGQGLQFLFEYFSETQRNKGNFPGRFSGRQFSNSRSEMNVSTLELGDSALYLCASSSPSGANYEQYFGPGTRLTVT.

CDR3 in DNA: TGTGCCAGCAGCTTAGACAGGACGAGGATCTACGAGCAGTACTTC. Amino acid sequence: CASSLDRTRIYEQYF. V usage is TRBV7-2 and J usage is TRBJ2-7, with TRBD1 as a possible D gene (5 bases). The CDR3 sequence is 15 residues long. Trimming shortened V by 1 base and J by 3 bases, and 13 bases separated the two germline ends. CDR1 and CDR2 from the germline V gene are SGHTA and FQGNSA. The complete variable domain, with remaining parts taken from reference TRBV7-2 and TRBJ2-7, reads GAGVSQSPSNKVTEKGKDVELRCDPISGHTALYWYRQSLGQGLEFLIYFQGNSAPDKSGLPSDRFSAERTGGSVSTLTIQRTQQEDSAVYLCASSLDRTRIYEQYFGPGTRLTVT.

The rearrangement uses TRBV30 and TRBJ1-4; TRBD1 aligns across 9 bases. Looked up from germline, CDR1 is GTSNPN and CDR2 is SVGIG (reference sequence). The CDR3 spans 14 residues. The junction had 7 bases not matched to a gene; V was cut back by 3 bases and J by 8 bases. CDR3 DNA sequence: TGTGCCTGGAGCCCGGGACAGGGAGTCGAAAAACTGTTTTTT. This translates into CAWSPGQGVEKLFF.